Shown below are 23 T cell receptor beta chains from a single sample sequenced in a study of cytomegalovirus exposure and HLA in healthy donors. PCR was performed using 60 Vbeta and 13 Jbeta primers. The data were produced by immunoSEQ multiplex PCR, yet TCRdb's version contains in-frame clones alone and is incomplete. The data show more than 85,000 clones, about a tenth seen once. Sequences were obtained from PBMCs. These receptors were obtained from a man aged 50 to 59 in good health and CMV-seropositive.

This clone was recorded a few times. This chain connects TRBV15 to TRBJ2-1; D is ambiguous. V was clipped by 4 bases and J by 2 bases, with 9 bases between them. This CDR3 comprises 14 residues. Germline values: CDR1 LNHNV, CDR2 YYDKDF (reference sequence). CDR3 residues: CATSTERAYNEQFF. CDR3 sequence (DNA): TGTGCCACCAGCACCGAGCGCGCCTACAATGAGCAGTTCTTC.

This clone was seen a few times. This chain uses TRBV4-1 with TRBJ2-7, with TRBD1 as a possible D gene (6 bases). Looked up from germline, CDR1 is MGHRA and CDR2 is YSYEKL. CDR3 length equals 15 residues. The V and J ends lost 0 bases and 3 bases respectively, with 12 bases between them. The CDR3 here is CASSQEGQLVYEQYF. CDR3 DNA: TGCGCCAGCAGCCAAGAAGGACAGCTGGTCTACGAGCAGTACTTC.

This clone was picked up a small number of times. The gene calls are TRBV6-5 and TRBJ2-3, with D possibly being TRBD2 (5 bases). Germline loops: CDR1 MNHEY, CDR2 SVGAGI. V was cut by 5 bases and J by 4 bases, with 10 bases left in between. The CDR3 has 13 amino acids. The CDR3 protein is CASSPEAPDTQYF. Here the CDR3 DNA reads TGTGCCAGCAGTCCGGAGGCCCCAGATACGCAGTATTTT.

The chain links TRBV6-1 to TRBJ2-1, with 7 bases identical to TRBD2. CDR1 MNHNS and CDR2 SASEGT come from the germline V gene. The CDR3 spans 14 residues. Trimming at V came to 2 bases and at J to 9 bases, leaving 7 bases not matched to a gene. CDR3 residues: CASSEWGGGPEQFF. The CDR3 region has the DNA TGTGCCAGCAGTGAATGGGGGGGAGGGCCTGAGCAGTTCTTC.

Only a few counts were recorded for this clone. The chain employs TRBV14 and TRBJ1-3, with D possibly matching TRBD1 (5 bases). The CDR3 contains 14 residues. Deletions cut 2 bases from V and 3 bases from J, with 8 bases between. Germline values: CDR1 SGHDN, CDR2 FVKESK. CDR3 sequence reads: CASSQPRDGNTIYF. CDR3 nucleotides: TGTGCCAGCAGCCAACCCAGGGATGGAAACACCATATATTTT.

The V call is TRBV7-9, the J call TRBJ2-1; 10 nucleotides align to TRBD1. The CDR3 sequence is 18 residues long. Germline V gives CDR1 SEHNR, CDR2 FQNEAQ (reference sequence). V shed 5 bases, J shed 6 bases, and the junction held 16 bases outside the gene matches. The CDR3 loop is CASSLGQGVLSGFNEQFF. The CDR3 coding sequence is TGTGCCAGCAGCCTCGGACAGGGGGTATTGAGTGGGTTCAATGAGCAGTTCTTC.

The V gene is TRBV11-2, the J gene TRBJ2-5; TRBD2 matches 10 bases. Germline CDR1 is SGHAT and CDR2 is FQNNGV. There are 16 residues in the CDR3. The trim removed 3 bases at V and 4 bases at J, leaving 8 bases unmatched. CDR3 DNA sequence: TGTGCCAGCAGCTTCCAAAGCGGGAGGGCCGGAGAGACCCAGTACTTC. This codes for CASSFQSGRAGETQYF.

This clone showed up just a few times. The chain combines TRBV19 with TRBJ1-2; D is unresolved. The CDR3 runs 13 residues. Germline V CDR1 and CDR2: LNHDA, SQIVND (reference sequence). V lost 4 bases to trimming and J lost 4 bases, with 10 bases between them. CDR3 DNA: TGTGCCAGTAGTAACAGAGCCCTCTATGGCTACACCTTC. It encodes CASSNRALYGYTF.

In its sample, this clone was seen a few times. This chain links TRBV10-3 with TRBJ2-7; the match to TRBD1 covers 9 bases. V was pared by 10 bases and J by 5 bases, with 9 bases of the junction left unmatched. The CDR3 runs to 13 residues. The germline gives CDR1 ENHRY, CDR2 SYGVKD. CDR3 DNA: TGTGCCACAACCGGGACAGGGAGGGACGAGCAGTACTTC. This sequence encodes CATTGTGRDEQYF.

The rearrangement joins TRBV4-1 to TRBJ2-1; D remains ambiguous. The CDR3 length is 13 residues. The germline V and J ends were trimmed by 4 bases and 6 bases, with 10 bases remaining between them. Germline CDR1 MGHRA, CDR2 YSYEKL. The CDR3: CASSPTWVNEQFF. The CDR3 DNA sequence: TGCGCCAGCAGCCCGACTTGGGTCAATGAGCAGTTCTTC.

A few counts support this clone. V gene TRBV4-2 combines with J gene TRBJ1-2, with TRBD1 as a possible D gene (6 bases). The CDR3 spans 16 residues. V shed 1 base and J shed 5 bases, with 17 bases lying between them. The V gene's germline CDR1 is LGHNA and CDR2 YNFKEQ. The CDR3: CASSQVSRGGGYGYTF. CDR3 nucleotide sequence: TGTGCCAGCAGCCAAGTTTCCAGGGGCGGGGGGTATGGCTACACCTTC.

The sample holds a few counts of this clone. This sequence joins TRBV19 and TRBJ1-5, with D uncertain. Germline loops: CDR1 LNHDA, CDR2 SQIVND (reference sequence). CDR3 length: 15 amino acids. V was clipped by 1 base and J by 0 bases, with 7 bases between them. CDR3 bases: TGTGCCAGTAGTATAGGGCGGGGTAGCAATCAGCCCCAGCATTTT. This encodes CASSIGRGSNQPQHF.

The chain recombines TRBV29-1 with TRBJ2-1; 10 bases match TRBD1. Germline lookup yields CDR1 SQVTM and CDR2 ANQGSEA. The CDR3 covers 13 residues. V lost 6 bases and J lost 7; bases outside the gene matches: 6. CDR3 sequence: CSVGTGALNEQFF. CDR3 DNA sequence: TGCAGCGTGGGGACAGGGGCGTTAAATGAGCAGTTCTTC.

J is TRBJ2-2 and V is TRBV9; 10 nucleotides agree with TRBD2. From germline, CDR1 is SGDLS and CDR2 YYNGEE. After removal of 3 bases from V and 7 bases from J, the junction contained 9 bases not matched to a gene. The CDR3 is 16 amino acids. The CDR3 is CASSAGTSVHGGELFF. CDR3 coding DNA: TGTGCCAGCAGCGCGGGGACTAGCGTCCACGGCGGGGAGCTGTTTTTT.

The chain uses TRBV19 and TRBJ2-6; 10 bases fit TRBD1. Germline V CDR1 and CDR2: LNHDA, SQIVND (reference sequence). V was clipped by 4 bases and J by 0 bases; unmatched bases: 3. CDR3 length: 17 residues. CDR3 in DNA: TGTGCCAGTAGTAGACAGGGGGCTTACTCTGGGGCCAACGTCCTGACTTTC. The encoded protein is CASSRQGAYSGANVLTF.

This clone was picked up a small number of times. The rearrangement joins TRBV30 to TRBJ2-1, with D possibly being TRBD2 (5 bases). Per germline, CDR1 GTSNPN and CDR2 SVGIG (reference sequence). V was trimmed by 2 bases and J by 3 bases, leaving 14 bases between them. The CDR3 runs to 15 residues. CDR3 region: CAWSRRSVSYNEQFF. CDR3 nucleotides: TGTGCCTGGAGTCGGAGGAGCGTCAGCTACAATGAGCAGTTCTTC.

The V gene is TRBV15, the J gene TRBJ2-7; 9 positions agree with TRBD1. Germline V gives CDR1 LNHNV, CDR2 YYDKDF (reference sequence). The CDR3 is 12 residues long. With V trimmed by 8 bases and J by 5 bases, 4 bases remained unmatched. The CDR3 is CATGTGGNEQYF. The CDR3 DNA reads as TGTGCCACCGGAACAGGGGGCAACGAGCAGTACTTC.

This clone was found a few times. This chain connects TRBV30 to TRBJ1-6; 7 nucleotides line up with TRBD1. V dropped 3 bases and J dropped 9; count of bases not matched to a gene: 8. This CDR3 is 14 amino acids long. Germline V lookup: CDR1 GTSNPN, CDR2 SVGIG (reference sequence). The DNA of the CDR3 is TGTGCCTGGAGGGTCAGGGGGAAGAGTTCACCCCTCCACTTT. Its translation: CAWRVRGKSSPLHF. Complete variable domain (other parts from reference TRBV30 and TRBJ1-6): SQTIHQWPATLVQPVGSPLSLECTVEGTSNPNLYWYRQAAGRGLQLLFYSVGIGQISSEVPQNLSASRPQDRQFILSSKKLLLSDSGFYLCAWRVRGKSSPLHFGNGTRLTVT.

This clone was seen more than once but under ten times. This sequence joins TRBV5-1 and TRBJ2-5, with D perhaps matching TRBD1 (5 bases). The length of the CDR3 is 13 residues. Looked up from germline, CDR1 is SGHRS and CDR2 is YFSETQ. The V end was cut by 4 bases, the J end by 5 bases, with 12 bases between. The CDR3 bases are TGCGCCAGCAGCGAGACAGTATCCGAGACCCAGTACTTC. Translation gives CASSETVSETQYF.

Only a few counts were recorded for this clone. The rearrangement links TRBV19 to TRBJ2-3; tentative D call: TRBD1 (6 bases). Germline CDR1 is LNHDA and CDR2 is SQIVND (reference sequence). The V and J ends lost 8 bases and 4 bases respectively, with 13 bases between them. This CDR3 spans 13 amino acids. The CDR3 here is CASRTARPDTQYF. CDR3 coding DNA: TGTGCCAGTCGGACAGCCCGCCCAGATACGCAGTATTTT.

This CDR3 is CASSLSRQSEQYF. The DNA for the CDR3 is TGTGCCAGCAGCTTAAGCCGACAGTCCGAGCAGTACTTC. This chain connects TRBV7-6 to TRBJ2-7; a weak D match, TRBD1 (5 bases). CDR3 length: 13 amino acids. V dropped 2 bases and J dropped 6 bases, with 11 bases sitting between them. Germline CDR1 reads SGHVS; CDR2 reads FNYEAQ.

The rearrangement joins TRBV5-6 to TRBJ2-1, with 9 bases fitting TRBD2. V gave up 3 bases and J gave up 7 bases; unmatched junction bases: 5. The germline CDR1 and CDR2 sequences are SGHDT and YYEEEE. This CDR3 region has 14 residues. The CDR3 here is CASSSLAGSNEQFF. The CDR3 DNA is TGTGCCAGCAGCTCCCTAGCGGGGTCAAATGAGCAGTTCTTC.

This clone has a handful of counts. This chain uses TRBV4-2 with TRBJ1-2, with D maybe TRBD1 (6 bases). Germline values: CDR1 LGHNA, CDR2 YNFKEQ. This CDR3 is built from 13 residues. V shed 4 bases and J shed 3 bases, with 9 bases lying between them. DNA for the CDR3: TGTGCCAGCAGCCTCGCAGGGGACTATGGCTACACCTTC. This encodes CASSLAGDYGYTF.